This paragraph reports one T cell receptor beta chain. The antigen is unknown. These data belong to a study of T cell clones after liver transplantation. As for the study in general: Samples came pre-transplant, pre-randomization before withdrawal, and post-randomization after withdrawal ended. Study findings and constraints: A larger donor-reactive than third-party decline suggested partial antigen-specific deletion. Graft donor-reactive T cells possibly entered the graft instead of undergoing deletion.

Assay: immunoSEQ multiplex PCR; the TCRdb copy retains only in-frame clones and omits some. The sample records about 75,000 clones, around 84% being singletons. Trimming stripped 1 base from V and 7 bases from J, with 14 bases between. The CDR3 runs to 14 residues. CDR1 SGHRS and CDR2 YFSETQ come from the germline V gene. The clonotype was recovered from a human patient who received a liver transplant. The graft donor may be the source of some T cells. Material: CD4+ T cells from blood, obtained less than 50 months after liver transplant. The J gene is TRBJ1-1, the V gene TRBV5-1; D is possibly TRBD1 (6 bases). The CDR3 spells CASSLLQGDGEAFF. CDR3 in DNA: TGCGCCAGCAGCTTGTTACAGGGAGATGGTGAAGCTTTCTTT. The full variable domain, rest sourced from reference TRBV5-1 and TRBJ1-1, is KAGVTQTPRYLIKTRGQQVTLSCSPISGHRSVSWYQQTPGQGLQFLFEYFSETQRNKGNFPGRFSGRQFSNSRSEMNVSTLELGDSALYLCASSLLQGDGEAFFGQGTRLTVV.